What follows are 16 T cell receptor beta chains derived from one specimen sequenced in a study of post-analysis software for immune sequencing data. Study observations and caveats: TRBV segments more frequent in patients than in controls numbered several and included TRBV5-6, TRBV5-1 and TRBV20-1.

The authors incorporated unique molecular identifiers into the TCR beta cDNA libraries. TCRdb re-called the PCR reads through MiXCR, storing one row per CDR3 protein. The sample carries 400,000 to 500,000 distinct CDR3 sequences, approximately 38% recorded once. Antigens of these TCRs are unknown. Sequencing was done on a sample of blood. These receptors came from a girl aged 2-10 years with multiple sclerosis.

This clonotype has just a few counts. The chain uses TRBV7-2 and TRBJ1-2; no firm D call. Germline CDR1 and CDR2: SGHTA and FQGNSA. The CDR3 covers 14 residues. The ends were cut back, 4 bases at V and 4 bases at J, with 13 bases in the middle. DNA for the CDR3: TGTGCCAGCAGCTACGGAACACTCGGCTATGGCTACACCTTC. It translates to CASSYGTLGYGYTF. The full variable domain, its missing parts supplied by reference TRBV7-2 and TRBJ1-2, is GAGVSQSPSNKVTEKGKDVELRCDPISGHTALYWYRQSLGQGLEFLIYFQGNSAPDKSGLPSDRFSAERTGGSVSTLTIQRTQQEDSAVYLCASSYGTLGYGYTFGSGTRLTVV.

This clonotype was recorded a few times. The chain links TRBV20-1 to TRBJ2-3; D is ambiguous. Germline V gene data show CDR1 as DFQATT and CDR2 as SNEGSKA (reference sequence). CDR3 size: 14 residues. The ends were cut back, 5 bases at V and 2 bases at J, with 14 bases in the middle. CDR3 nucleotide sequence: TGCAGTGCTTGGCCCCCCGGACCCACAGATACGCAGTATTTT. This translates into CSAWPPGPTDTQYF.

The chain links TRBV6-2 or TRBV6-3 to TRBJ1-4, with a tentative D call TRBD1 (6 bases). The V end was cut by 4 bases, the J end by 7 bases, with 13 bases between. Germline V lookup: CDR1 MNHEY, CDR2 SVGEGT. This CDR3 region has 14 residues. The CDR3 protein is CASSSQGNVEKLFF. The DNA of the CDR3 is TGTGCCAGCAGTTCGCAGGGGAACGTTGAAAAACTGTTTTTT.

The rearrangement uses TRBV18 and TRBJ2-7; 9 bases match TRBD1. The CDR3 is 13 residues long. In germline, CDR1 is KGHSH, CDR2 LQKENI. V lost 4 bases and J lost 5; bases outside the gene matches: 3. Here the CDR3 reads CASSRGTGNEQYF. CDR3 DNA sequence: TGTGCCAGCTCACGAGGGACAGGGAACGAGCAGTACTTC.

The chain combines TRBV12-3 or TRBV12-4 with TRBJ1-4; TRBD1 matches at 9 bases. Trimming took 3 bases from V and 8 from J; bases not matched to a gene: 7. The CDR3 consists of 15 residues. CDR3 coding DNA: TGTGCCAGCAGTTTGATCGGGACAGGGAGGGAAAAACTGTTTTTT. Its protein is CASSLIGTGREKLFF.

J is TRBJ1-4 and V is TRBV7-9; 8 bases agree with TRBD1. Per the germline V gene, CDR1 is SEHNR and CDR2 is FQNEAQ (reference sequence). There are 14 residues in the CDR3. Losses at the gene ends were 2 bases for V and 8 bases for J; bases not matched to a gene: 4. The DNA of the CDR3 is TGTGCCAGCAGCTTAACCGGGACAGGAGAAAAACTGTTTTTT. It is translated as CASSLTGTGEKLFF.

V is TRBV12-3 or TRBV12-4 and J is TRBJ1-2; 7 bases map to TRBD1. The CDR3 is 13 residues long. V lost 8 bases to trimming and J lost 2 bases; unmatched junction nucleotides: 5. Here the CDR3 reads CASGDSLNYGYTF. The CDR3 DNA sequence: TGTGCCAGCGGGGACAGTCTAAACTATGGCTACACCTTC.

The chain carries TRBV4-3 and TRBJ2-2, with TRBD2 matching over 12 bases. This CDR3 spans 21 amino acids. CDR1 is LGHNA and CDR2 is YSLEER in the germline V gene. Losses at the gene ends were 0 bases for V and 6 bases for J; bases not matched to a gene: 17. CDR3 in amino acids: CASSQEAAEWTSGVGAGELFF. The CDR3 bases are TGCGCCAGCAGCCAAGAGGCGGCCGAATGGACTAGCGGGGTCGGCGCCGGGGAGCTGTTTTTT.

The chain uses TRBV20-1 and TRBJ2-1; 8 bases agree with TRBD2. This CDR3 contains 13 residues. Per germline, CDR1 DFQATT and CDR2 SNEGSKA (reference sequence). The junction had 4 bases not matched to a gene; V was cut back by 3 bases and J by 6 bases. CDR3 nucleotide sequence: TGCAGTGCTAGGGGCCTAGCGGGCAATGAGCAGTTCTTC. Protein product: CSARGLAGNEQFF.

This clonotype was picked up a small number of times. The chain uses TRBV20-1 and TRBJ1-5; D is perhaps TRBD1 (5 bases). The germline gives CDR1 DFQATT, CDR2 SNEGSKA (reference sequence). Trimming pared 6 bases from V and 4 bases from J, leaving 19 bases between. This CDR3 has 15 residues. Here the CDR3 reads CSAVGPRVTNQPQHF. The CDR3 DNA is TGCAGTGCCGTGGGACCGAGGGTCACAAATCAGCCCCAGCATTTT.

The chain uses TRBV11-2 and TRBJ2-7, with D uncertain. The V end lost 2 bases, the J end lost 3 bases, and 11 bases lay between the germline ends. The CDR3 spans 14 residues. Germline V gene lookup returns CDR1 SGHAT and CDR2 FQNNGV. The CDR3 DNA follows: TGTGCCAGCAGCTTATTTAGCTCCCGCTACGAGCAGTACTTC. Protein product: CASSLFSSRYEQYF.

This CDR3 is CASSLWGQATKNIQYF. CDR3 in DNA: TGTGCCAGCAGCTTATGGGGACAGGCGACCAAAAACATTCAGTACTTC. The V gene is TRBV7-2, the J gene TRBJ2-4; 8 nucleotides line up with TRBD1. V lost 2 bases to trimming and J lost 2 bases; unmatched junction nucleotides: 5. In germline, CDR1 is SGHTA, CDR2 FQGNSA. The CDR3 is 16 amino acids. The variable domain in full, completed from reference TRBV7-2 and TRBJ2-4, reads GAGVSQSPSNKVTEKGKDVELRCDPISGHTALYWYRQSLGQGLEFLIYFQGNSAPDKSGLPSDRFSAERTGGSVSTLTIQRTQQEDSAVYLCASSLWGQATKNIQYFGAGTRLSVL.

CDR3 nucleotides: TGCAGTCCGTGGGGCTATCTTATGGGACTAGAACGCTACGAGCAGTACTTC. This codes for CSPWGYLMGLERYEQYF. The V call is TRBV20-1, the J call TRBJ2-7; 8 bases fit TRBD2. Germline CDR1 DFQATT, CDR2 SNEGSKA (reference sequence). Losses at the gene ends were 8 bases for V and 3 bases for J; bases not matched to a gene: 21. The CDR3 has 17 residues.

V gene TRBV20-1 combines with J gene TRBJ2-1; the match to TRBD1 covers 8 bases. The CDR3 is made up of 16 amino acids. From germline, CDR1 is DFQATT and CDR2 SNEGSKA (reference sequence). V trimming: 1 base; J trimming: 3 bases; junction bases outside the gene matches: 8. CDR3 region: CSARVPTGDGYNEQFF. CDR3 in DNA: TGCAGTGCTAGAGTCCCGACAGGGGATGGCTACAATGAGCAGTTCTTC.

The V gene is TRBV12-3 or TRBV12-4, the J gene TRBJ1-5; D is possibly TRBD1 (5 bases). With 6 bases removed from V and 3 bases from J, the gap between germline ends came to 18 bases. CDR3 size: 16 residues. This chain's CDR3 is CASSPVRQKPNQPQHF. The CDR3 nucleotides are TGTGCCAGCAGCCCCGTCCGACAGAAACCCAATCAGCCCCAGCATTTT.

V usage is TRBV7-2 and J usage is TRBJ2-7; D tentatively reads TRBD1 or TRBD2 (5 bases each). Germline CDR1 SGHTA, CDR2 FQGNSA. V was clipped by 7 bases and J by 4 bases, with 17 bases between them. The CDR3 is made up of 14 amino acids. The CDR3 DNA follows: TGTGCCAGCACCCACCGGGGCGAAGGTTACGAGCAGTACTTC. It is translated as CASTHRGEGYEQYF.